Shown below are 2 T cell receptor beta chains from a single sample sequenced in a study of T cell responses to AZD1222 COVID-19 vaccine. Profiled with immunoSEQ multiplex PCR; TCRdb holds only in-frame clones, not every one. The sample contains about 92,000 clones, roughly nine tenths of which appear only once. Sequences were derived from peripheral blood, sampled on day 0 of AZD1222 vaccination. These receptors originate from an adult in good health.

The sample holds one count of this clone. In nucleotides, the CDR3 is TGTGCCAGTAGACCGGACAACTATCAGCCCCAGCATTTT. Translated: CASRPDNYQPQHF. This chain links TRBV19 with TRBJ1-5; tentative D call: TRBD1 (5 bases). CDR3 length equals 13 residues. V was trimmed by 6 bases and J by 5 bases, leaving 11 bases between them. The germline CDR1 and CDR2 sequences are LNHDA and SQIVND (reference sequence).

CDR3 nucleotide sequence: TGCGCCAGCAAGGAGACCGGCTATGGCTACACCTTC. Translating gives CASKETGYGYTF. The chain is built from TRBV5-1 and TRBJ1-2, with D unclear. The CDR3 has 12 residues. The V and J ends lost 6 bases and 4 bases respectively, with 10 bases between them. CDR1 and CDR2 (germline): SGHRS, YFSETQ.